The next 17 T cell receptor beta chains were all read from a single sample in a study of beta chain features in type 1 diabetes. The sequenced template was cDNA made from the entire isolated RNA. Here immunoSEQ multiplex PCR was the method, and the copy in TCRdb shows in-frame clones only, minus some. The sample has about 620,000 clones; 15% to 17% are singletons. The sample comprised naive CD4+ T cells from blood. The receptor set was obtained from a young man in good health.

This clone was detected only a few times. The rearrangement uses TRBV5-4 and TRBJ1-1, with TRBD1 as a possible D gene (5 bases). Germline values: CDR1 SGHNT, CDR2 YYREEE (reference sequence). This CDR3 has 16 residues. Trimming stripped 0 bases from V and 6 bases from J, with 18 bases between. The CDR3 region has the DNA TGTGCCAGCAGCTTGGGCGCAAAGGGTCTAGGGGCTGAAGCTTTCTTT. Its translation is CASSLGAKGLGAEAFF.

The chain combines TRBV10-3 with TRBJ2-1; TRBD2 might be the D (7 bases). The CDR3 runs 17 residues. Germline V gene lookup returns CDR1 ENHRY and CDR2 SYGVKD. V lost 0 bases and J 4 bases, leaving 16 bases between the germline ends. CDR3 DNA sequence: TGTGCCATCAGTGAGTCGAAAGGGGGGGGCTGGTACAATGAGCAGTTCTTC. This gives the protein CAISESKGGGWYNEQFF.

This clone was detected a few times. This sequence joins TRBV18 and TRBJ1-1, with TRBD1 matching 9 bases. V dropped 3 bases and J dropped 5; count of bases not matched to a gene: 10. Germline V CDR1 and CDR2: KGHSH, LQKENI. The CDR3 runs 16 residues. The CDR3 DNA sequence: TGTGCCAGCTCACCGCAAGAGGACAGGGGAGGGACTGAAGCTTTCTTT. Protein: CASSPQEDRGGTEAFF.

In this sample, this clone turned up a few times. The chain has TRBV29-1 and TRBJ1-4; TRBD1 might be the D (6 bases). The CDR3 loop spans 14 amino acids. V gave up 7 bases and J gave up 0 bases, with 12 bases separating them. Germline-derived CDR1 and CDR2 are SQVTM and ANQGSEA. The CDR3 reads CSALTGPTNEKLFF. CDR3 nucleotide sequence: TGCAGCGCACTGACAGGCCCAACTAATGAAAAACTGTTTTTT. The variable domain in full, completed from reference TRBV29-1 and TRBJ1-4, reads SAVISQKPSRDICQRGTSLTIQCQVDSQVTMMFWYRQQPGQSLTLIATANQGSEATYESGFVIDKFPISRPNLTFSTLTVSNMSPEDSSIYLCSALTGPTNEKLFFGSGTQLSVL.

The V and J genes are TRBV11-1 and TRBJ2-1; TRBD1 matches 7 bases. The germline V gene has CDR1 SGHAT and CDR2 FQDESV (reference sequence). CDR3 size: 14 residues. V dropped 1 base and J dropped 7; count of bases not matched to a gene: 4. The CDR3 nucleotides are TGTGCCAGCAGCTTAGGACAGGGCTTGAATGAGCAGTTCTTC. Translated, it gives CASSLGQGLNEQFF.

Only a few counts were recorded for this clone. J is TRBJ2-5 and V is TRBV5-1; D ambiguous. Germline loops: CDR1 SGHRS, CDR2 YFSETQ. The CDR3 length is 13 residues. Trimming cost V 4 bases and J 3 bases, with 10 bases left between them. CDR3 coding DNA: TGCGCCAGCAGCGTGGGCCCCGAAGAGACCCAGTACTTC. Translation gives CASSVGPEETQYF.

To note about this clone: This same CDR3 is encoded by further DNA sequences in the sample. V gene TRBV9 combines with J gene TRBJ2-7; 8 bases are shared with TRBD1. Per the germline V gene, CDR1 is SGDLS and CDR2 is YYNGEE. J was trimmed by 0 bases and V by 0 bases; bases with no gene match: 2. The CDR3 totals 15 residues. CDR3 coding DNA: TGTGCCAGCAGCGTAGCGGGGACAGGCTCCTACGAGCAGTACTTC. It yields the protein CASSVAGTGSYEQYF.

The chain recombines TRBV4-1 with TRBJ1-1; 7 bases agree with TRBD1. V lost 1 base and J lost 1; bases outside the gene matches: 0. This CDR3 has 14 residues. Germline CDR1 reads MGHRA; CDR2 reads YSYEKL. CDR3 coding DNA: TGCGCCAGCAGCCAAGCAGGGGGGAACACTGAAGCTTTCTTT. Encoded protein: CASSQAGGNTEAFF.

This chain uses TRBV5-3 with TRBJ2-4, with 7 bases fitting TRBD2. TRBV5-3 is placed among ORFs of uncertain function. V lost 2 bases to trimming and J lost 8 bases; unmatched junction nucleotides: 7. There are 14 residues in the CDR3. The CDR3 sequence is CARSFGISGDIQYF. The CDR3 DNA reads TGTGCCAGAAGCTTTGGTATCAGCGGGGACATTCAGTACTTC.

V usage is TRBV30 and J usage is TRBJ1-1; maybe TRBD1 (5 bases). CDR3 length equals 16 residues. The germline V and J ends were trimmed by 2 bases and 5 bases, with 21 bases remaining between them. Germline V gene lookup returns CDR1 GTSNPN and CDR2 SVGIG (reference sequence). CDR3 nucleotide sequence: TGTGCCTGGAGTCCCTCAGGTAGGGGAGGTTGGACTGAAGCTTTCTTT. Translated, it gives CAWSPSGRGGWTEAFF.

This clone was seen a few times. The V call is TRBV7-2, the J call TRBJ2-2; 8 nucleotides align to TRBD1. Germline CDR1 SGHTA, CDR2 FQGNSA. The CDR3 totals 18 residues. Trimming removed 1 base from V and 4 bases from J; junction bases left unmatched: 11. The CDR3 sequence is CASSLGPTRGQVTGELFF. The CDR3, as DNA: TGTGCCAGCAGCTTAGGCCCTACCAGGGGACAGGTCACCGGGGAGCTGTTTTTT.

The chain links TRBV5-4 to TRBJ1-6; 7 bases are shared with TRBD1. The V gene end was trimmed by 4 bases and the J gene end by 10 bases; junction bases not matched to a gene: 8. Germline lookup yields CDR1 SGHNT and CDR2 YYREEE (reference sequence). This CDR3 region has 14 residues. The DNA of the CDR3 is TGTGCCAGCAGCGACAGGGCGGTTAGCTCACCCCTCCACTTT. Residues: CASSDRAVSSPLHF.

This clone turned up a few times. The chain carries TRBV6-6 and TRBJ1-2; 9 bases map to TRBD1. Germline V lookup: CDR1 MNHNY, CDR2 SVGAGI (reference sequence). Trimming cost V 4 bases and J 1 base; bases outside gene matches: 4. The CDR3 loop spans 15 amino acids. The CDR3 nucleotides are TGTGCCAGCAGTTCCCCGGGACAGGGTAACTATGGCTACACCTTC. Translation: CASSSPGQGNYGYTF.

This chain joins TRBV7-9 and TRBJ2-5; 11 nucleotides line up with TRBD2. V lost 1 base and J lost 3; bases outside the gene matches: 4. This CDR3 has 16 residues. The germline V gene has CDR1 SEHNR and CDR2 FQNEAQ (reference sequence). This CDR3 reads CASSLVASGGKETQYF. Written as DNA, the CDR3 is TGTGCCAGCAGCTTAGTCGCTAGCGGGGGGAAAGAGACCCAGTACTTC.

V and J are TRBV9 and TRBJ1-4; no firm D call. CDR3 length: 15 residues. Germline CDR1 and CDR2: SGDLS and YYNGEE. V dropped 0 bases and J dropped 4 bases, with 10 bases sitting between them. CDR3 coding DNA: TGTGCCAGCAGCGTAGATCACGGGAATAATGAAAAACTGTTTTTT. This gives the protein CASSVDHGNNEKLFF.

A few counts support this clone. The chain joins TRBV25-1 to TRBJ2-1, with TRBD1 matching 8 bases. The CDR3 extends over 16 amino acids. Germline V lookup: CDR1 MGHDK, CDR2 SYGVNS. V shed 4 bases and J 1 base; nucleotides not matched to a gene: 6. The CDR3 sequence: CASSALDRGSYNEQFF. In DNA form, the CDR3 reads TGTGCCAGCAGTGCGCTAGACAGGGGTTCCTACAATGAGCAGTTCTTC. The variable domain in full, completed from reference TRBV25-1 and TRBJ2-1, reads EADIYQTPRYLVIGTGKKITLECSQTMGHDKMYWYQQDPGMELHLIHYSYGVNSTEKGDLSSESTVSRIRTEHFPLTLESARPSHTSQYLCASSALDRGSYNEQFFGPGTRLTVL.

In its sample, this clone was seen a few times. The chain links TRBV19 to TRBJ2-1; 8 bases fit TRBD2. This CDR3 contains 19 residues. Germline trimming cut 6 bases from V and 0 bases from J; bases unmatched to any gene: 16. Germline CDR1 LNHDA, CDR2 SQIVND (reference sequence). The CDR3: CASSPAGAGRDGSYNEQFF. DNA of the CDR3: TGTGCCAGTAGCCCAGCGGGGGCTGGGCGGGACGGCTCCTACAATGAGCAGTTCTTC.